A few counts support the clone carrying this TCR beta chain. Its antigen is not known. V lost 0 bases to trimming and J lost 7 bases, with 11 bases between them. The CDR3 spans 14 residues. Germline-derived CDR1 and CDR2 are SGDLS and YYNGEE. The data were taken from a study of identical twins. From the 5' RACE reads, TCRdb called clonotypes with MiXCR, one entry per CDR3 protein. The table includes under 500,000 distinct CDR3 sequences, roughly an eighth detected once. Findings and limits, study-wide: Alpha sequences out of frame and shared by twins had excess low generation probability.

The data also belong to a second study, concerning yellow fever vaccine responses in identical twins.

Material: CD4+ T cells sorted from blood. The rearrangement joins TRBV9 to TRBJ2-1; D is possibly TRBD2 (6 bases). This receptor was identified in a woman younger than 35 in good health. The CDR3 is CASSVVEGRNEQFF. The CDR3 coding sequence is TGTGCCAGCAGCGTAGTGGAGGGCCGGAATGAGCAGTTCTTC.